This T cell receptor (beta chain) was retrieved from a study of OX40 agonist ivuxolimab in advanced cancers. Study as a whole: The study reported partial responses in three patients: one hepatocellular carcinoma, two cutaneous melanoma.

TCRdb's table, derived via immunoSEQ multiplex PCR, lists solely in-frame clones and lacks some. In the table there are about 77,000 clones, around 94% of which are singletons. The CDR3 is made up of 11 amino acids. The germline V and J ends were trimmed by 7 bases and 8 bases, with 14 bases remaining between them. Germline CDR1 and CDR2: SQVTM and ANQGSEA. Study-level findings and limits: The mean number of expanded clones was higher in CD8+ T cells than in CD4+. The authors did not determine the antigen specificity of the expanded peripheral T cells.

Notes on this clone: Its specificity is unknown.

The source is an adult with an advanced solid tumor such as melanoma, head and neck, liver or kidney cancer. The chain carries TRBV29-1 and TRBJ1-2, with D tentatively TRBD1 (6 bases). Sequenced here: CD4+ or CD8+ T cells sorted from blood, sampled in a trial of the OX40 agonist ivuxolimab. The CDR3 is CSEGGTRGYTF. CDR3 nucleotide sequence: TGCAGCGAGGGGGGGACCAGAGGCTACACCTTC.